Listed here are 18 T cell receptor beta chains from one sample, sequenced in a study of blood T cells in healthy people across ages (dated by TCRdb to 2015 to 2017). The protocol used for the library was 5' RACE. Sequencer: Illumina HiSeq 2500. A second PCR of roughly 7 to 11 cycles was performed with a sample-barcoded 5' primer and a J-beta primer mix. TCRdb reanalyzed the raw reads on its own, using fastp at Q25 for trimming and MiXCR for clone calling, and kept in-frame beta chains. Records with the same CDR3 protein are collapsed into one entry carrying the most frequent genes and DNA. The sample table contains about 1.5 million distinct CDR3 sequences; only one count was recorded for less than 45% of them. The ten largest clones add up to just over 4% of the sample. The material sequenced was blood. All receptors come from a woman under 30 in good health.

The chain uses TRBV27 and TRBJ1-2; D unclear. CDR1 and CDR2 from the germline V gene are MNHEY and SMNVEV (reference sequence). Between the trimmed V and J ends, which lost 5 bases and 8 bases, there was a span of 15 bases. CDR3 length: 13 residues. This chain's CDR3 is CASSPRRTGGYTF. The CDR3 bases are TGTGCCAGCAGTCCGCGAAGGACGGGAGGCTACACCTTC.

There are a few counts of this clonotype. V is TRBV9 and J is TRBJ2-3, with TRBD2 identical over 10 bases. Per the germline V gene, CDR1 is SGDLS and CDR2 is YYNGEE. The CDR3 runs to 17 residues. The ends lost 4 bases at V and 6 bases at J; junction bases unmatched: 14. CDR3 protein: CASSLPRGAGGTDTQYF. CDR3 DNA sequence: TGTGCCAGCAGCCTTCCTAGGGGAGCGGGGGGGACGGATACGCAGTATTTT.

This chain links TRBV4-1 with TRBJ2-7; a possible D gene is TRBD1 (5 bases). The CDR3 consists of 14 residues. V lost 4 bases and J lost 2, with 12 bases in between. CDR1 and CDR2 from the germline V gene are MGHRA and YSYEKL. The CDR3 loop is CASSLTARTYEQYF. The DNA for the CDR3 is TGCGCCAGCAGCCTGACAGCACGGACCTACGAGCAGTACTTC.

V and J are TRBV10-3 and TRBJ1-1; D gene uncertain. V shed 0 bases and J shed 1 base, with 6 bases lying between them. Germline V gene sequence: CDR1 ENHRY, CDR2 SYGVKD. There are 14 residues in the CDR3. The CDR3 here is CAISESWGNTEAFF. The DNA of the CDR3 is TGTGCCATCAGTGAGTCTTGGGGGAACACTGAAGCTTTCTTT.

The chain has TRBV5-8 and TRBJ2-2; 9 bases align to TRBD2. The CDR3 covers 18 residues. Unmatched junction bases numbered 11, after V lost 2 bases and J lost 3 bases. CDR1 is SGHTS, CDR2 YDEGEE, per germline. The CDR3 is CASSFPRLAGSYTGELFF. The CDR3 bases are TGTGCCAGCAGCTTCCCCCGCCTAGCGGGGAGTTACACCGGGGAGCTGTTTTTT.

This clonotype has just one count. The V call is TRBV20-1, the J call TRBJ2-5; no clear D. The J call is uncertain, as TRBJ2-7 better fits the DNA end. The CDR3 runs 13 residues. In germline, CDR1 is DFQATT, CDR2 SNEGSKA (reference sequence). The CDR3 here is CSARDGLLREQYF. Here the CDR3 DNA reads TGCAGTGCTAGAGATGGGTTGTTGCGCGAGCAGTACTTC.

This clonotype was recorded a few times. The chain has TRBV29-1 and TRBJ2-1; 10 bases map to TRBD1. CDR1 and CDR2 (germline): SQVTM, ANQGSEA. CDR3 size: 14 residues. V shed 6 bases, J shed 10 bases, and the junction held 12 bases outside the gene matches. This CDR3 reads CSVDLGQGLGEQFF. The CDR3 DNA sequence: TGCAGCGTGGATTTGGGACAGGGGCTAGGCGAGCAGTTCTTC.

This clonotype was seen only a few times. The J gene is TRBJ2-7, the V gene TRBV7-2; D not resolved. The CDR3 consists of 15 residues. V was pared by 5 bases and J by 4 bases, with 18 bases between. Germline-derived CDR1 and CDR2 are SGHTA and FQGNSA. DNA of the CDR3: TGTGCCAGCAGCGATACCTTCGGACGGTCTTACGAGCAGTACTTC. Translated: CASSDTFGRSYEQYF.

The chain uses TRBV27 and TRBJ2-1, with TRBD2 identical over 12 bases. CDR1 and CDR2 from the germline V gene are MNHEY and SMNVEV (reference sequence). The trim removed 7 bases at V and 7 bases at J, leaving 11 bases unmatched. The CDR3 contains 16 residues. Written as DNA, the CDR3 is TGTGCCAGCAACCCCCTGCCTAGCGGGGGGGCGAATGAGCAGTTCTTC. It encodes CASNPLPSGGANEQFF.

This clonotype was recorded at least ten times. The rearrangement links TRBV12-3 or TRBV12-4 to TRBJ2-4, with D unresolved. The CDR3 spans 15 residues. The V end was cut by 5 bases, the J end by 0 bases, with 11 bases between. In DNA form, the CDR3 reads TGTGCCAGCAGTGCGATCCTAGGAGCCAAAAACATTCAGTACTTC. Residues: CASSAILGAKNIQYF.

This clonotype was seen only once. The V call is TRBV4-3, the J call TRBJ2-1; D may be TRBD2 (6 bases). Trimming cost V 2 bases and J 5 bases, with 10 bases left between them. The CDR3 sequence is 14 residues long. CDR1 LGHNA and CDR2 YSLEER come from the germline V gene. The CDR3 coding sequence is TGCGCCAGCAGCCAACGCGGGATCAACAATGAGCAGTTCTTC. Protein sequence: CASSQRGINNEQFF.

The V call is TRBV5-5, the J call TRBJ2-3; D perhaps matches TRBD1 (6 bases). Germline V gives CDR1 SGHKS, CDR2 YYEKEE (reference sequence). V was cut by 2 bases and J by 6 bases, with 16 bases left in between. There are 15 residues in the CDR3. This chain's CDR3 is CASSFLPDSSDTQYF. The CDR3 bases are TGTGCCAGCAGCTTCTTGCCGGACAGTTCGGATACGCAGTATTTT.

The chain is built from TRBV11-2 and TRBJ2-4, with D perhaps TRBD1 (6 bases). The CDR3 contains 15 residues. Germline CDR1 reads SGHAT; CDR2 reads FQNNGV. The V and J ends lost 1 base and 8 bases respectively, with 15 bases between them. CDR3 region: CASSLVSGAGDIQYF. CDR3 in DNA: TGTGCCAGCAGCTTAGTCTCAGGGGCTGGGGACATTCAGTACTTC.

This clonotype was observed at least ten times. The chain is built from TRBV4-1 and TRBJ2-7; D unresolved. Germline V CDR1 and CDR2: MGHRA, YSYEKL. CDR3 length: 13 amino acids. V was cut by 0 bases and J by 0 bases, with 3 bases left in between. CDR3 residues: CASSQDTSYEQYF. CDR3 DNA: TGCGCCAGCAGCCAAGATACCTCCTACGAGCAGTACTTC.

V usage is TRBV29-1 and J usage is TRBJ1-1, with 9 nucleotides matching TRBD1. The V gene's germline CDR1 is SQVTM and CDR2 ANQGSEA. CDR3 length equals 15 residues. V shed 7 bases and J 8 bases; nucleotides not matched to a gene: 17. CDR3 sequence reads: CSASGTGNSRGEAFF. In nucleotides, the CDR3 is TGCAGCGCCTCCGGGACAGGGAATTCAAGGGGGGAAGCTTTCTTT.

The gene calls are TRBV4-1 and TRBJ2-3, with D possibly matching TRBD2 (5 bases). The germline gives CDR1 MGHRA, CDR2 YSYEKL. V dropped 4 bases and J dropped 6 bases, with 26 bases sitting between them. The CDR3 runs 18 residues. The CDR3 DNA is TGCGCCAGCAGCCCGGGCCTACTAGGACTCGTGCTTAAGGATACGCAGTATTTT. Amino acid sequence: CASSPGLLGLVLKDTQYF.

The V call is TRBV7-2, the J call TRBJ2-3, with D perhaps TRBD2 (5 bases). From germline, CDR1 is SGHTA and CDR2 FQGNSA. CDR3 length: 14 amino acids. Deletions cut 6 bases from V and 2 bases from J, with 12 bases between. Written as DNA, the CDR3 is TGTGCCAGCAGGTACCCCGGGAACACAGATACGCAGTATTTT. Its translation: CASRYPGNTDTQYF.

The chain carries TRBV7-3 and TRBJ2-5; D may be TRBD1 or TRBD2 (5 bases each). CDR1 and CDR2 from the germline V gene are SGHTA and FQGTGA. V gave up 1 base and J gave up 1 base, with 10 bases separating them. This CDR3 has 15 amino acids. CDR3 bases: TGTGCCAGCAGCTTAATGGGGGTCACCCAAGAGACCCAGTACTTC. Translation: CASSLMGVTQETQYF.